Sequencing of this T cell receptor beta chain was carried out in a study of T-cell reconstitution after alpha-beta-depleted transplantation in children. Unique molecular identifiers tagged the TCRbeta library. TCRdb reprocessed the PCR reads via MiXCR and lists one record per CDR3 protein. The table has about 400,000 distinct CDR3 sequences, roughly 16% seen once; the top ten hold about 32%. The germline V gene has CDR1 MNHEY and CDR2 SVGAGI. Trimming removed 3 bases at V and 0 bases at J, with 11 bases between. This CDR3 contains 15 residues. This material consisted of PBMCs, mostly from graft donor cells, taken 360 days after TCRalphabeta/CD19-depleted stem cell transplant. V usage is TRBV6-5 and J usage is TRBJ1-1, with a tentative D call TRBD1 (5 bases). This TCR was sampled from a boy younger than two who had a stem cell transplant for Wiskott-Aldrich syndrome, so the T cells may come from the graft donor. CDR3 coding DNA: TGTGCCAGCAGTTATTTGGGGACGGTGAACACTGAAGCTTTCTTT. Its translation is CASSYLGTVNTEAFF.